This TCR beta chain was identified during a study of radiation and T cells in renal cell carcinoma. Regarding the study as a whole: In blood, top tumor clones expanded by 2 weeks, shrinking by 4.

Time point of the sample: blood 2 weeks post-SBRT. Indicated treatment: 15 Gy SBRT to primary tumor, nephrectomy 4 weeks later. Some clones are missing from TCRdb's copy, which holds only in-frame ones; the method was immunoSEQ multiplex PCR. The sample shows about 130,000 clones, roughly four fifths of them seen only once. Regarding this clone: Its cognate antigen is unknown.

Sequencing used blood, obtained from a patient whose treatment included radiotherapy and nephrectomy. The source is a woman aged 60-75 years with renal cell carcinoma.

The DNA for the CDR3 is TGTGCCAGCTCACAAACAGGGGGCTATCAGTCGGACTATGGCTACACCTTC. Translated: CASSQTGGYQSDYGYTF. The chain links TRBV18 to TRBJ1-2, with 9 bases fitting TRBD1. V was pared by 4 bases and J by 3 bases, with 12 bases of the junction left unmatched. The CDR3 is made up of 17 amino acids. Per the germline V gene, CDR1 is KGHSH and CDR2 is LQKENI.